Shown below are 31 T cell receptor beta chains from a single sample sequenced in a study of OX40 agonist ivuxolimab in advanced cancers. Sequenced by immunoSEQ multiplex PCR; TCRdb stores in-frame clones only, minus some. The data show approximately 100,000 clones, around 80% seen once. The sequencing used CD4+ or CD8+ T cells sorted from blood, collected in a trial of the OX40 agonist ivuxolimab. The receptors derive from an adult with an advanced solid tumor such as melanoma, head and neck, liver or kidney cancer.

The V and J genes are TRBV7-2 and TRBJ2-6; D is perhaps TRBD1 or TRBD2 (5 bases each). The CDR3 spans 16 residues. Germline V gives CDR1 SGHTA, CDR2 FQGNSA. The V end was cut by 4 bases, the J end by 4 bases, with 14 bases between. CDR3 amino acids: CASSSAGTLGANVLTF. In nucleotides, the CDR3 is TGTGCCAGCAGCTCCGCCGGGACCCTAGGGGCCAACGTCCTGACTTTC.

This rearrangement joins TRBV28 to TRBJ2-7; the D is unclear. CDR1 and CDR2 from the germline V gene are MDHEN and SYDVKM. There are 13 residues in the CDR3. Trimming took 3 bases from V and 2 from J, leaving 8 bases between them. The CDR3 loop reads CASSFTETYEQYF. CDR3 sequence (DNA): TGTGCCAGCAGTTTTACTGAAACCTACGAGCAGTACTTC.

The chain has TRBV9 and TRBJ1-2; D gene ambiguous. Germline V gene lookup returns CDR1 SGDLS and CDR2 YYNGEE. CDR3 length: 14 residues. Trimming left V 3 bases short and J 0 bases short, with 9 bases between. The CDR3 sequence is CASSETGTNYGYTF. Written as DNA, the CDR3 is TGTGCCAGCAGCGAAACCGGGACTAACTATGGCTACACCTTC.

CDR3: CASSLQGLETQYF. The CDR3 DNA reads as TGCGCCAGCAGCTTGCAGGGTCTGGAGACCCAGTACTTC. This chain connects TRBV5-1 to TRBJ2-5, with TRBD1 as a possible D gene (5 bases). Germline CDR1 reads SGHRS; CDR2 reads YFSETQ. The V end was cut by 1 base, the J end by 5 bases, with 9 bases between. The CDR3 spans 13 residues.

V and J are TRBV19 and TRBJ2-5, with TRBD1 matching 10 bases. The V segment lost 5 bases and the J segment 2 bases; nucleotides outside the gene matches: 2. The CDR3 loop spans 14 amino acids. CDR1 and CDR2 (germline): LNHDA, SQIVND (reference sequence). The CDR3 nucleotides read TGTGCCAGTAGTGGGGGACAGGGGCAAGAGACCCAGTACTTC. It encodes CASSGGQGQETQYF. Variable domain in full (rest from reference TRBV19 and TRBJ2-5): DGGITQSPKYLFRKEGQNVTLSCEQNLNHDAMYWYRQDPGQGLRLIYYSQIVNDFQKGDIAEGYSVSREKKESFPLTVTSAQKNPTAFYLCASSGGQGQETQYFGPGTRLLVL.

The genes are TRBV29-1 and TRBJ2-7, with D possibly being TRBD1 (8 bases). The V gene lost 7 bases and the J gene lost 7 bases, with 17 bases spanning the gap. The germline V gene has CDR1 SQVTM and CDR2 ANQGSEA. CDR3 length equals 12 residues. The CDR3 region has the DNA TGCAGCGGACTCCTACAGGGGGGGGAGCAGTACTTC. Translating gives CSGLLQGGEQYF.

The chain joins TRBV19 to TRBJ1-5; D remains unclear. CDR1 is LNHDA, CDR2 SQIVND, per germline (reference sequence). The CDR3 extends over 15 amino acids. V was cut by 5 bases and J by 1 base, with 12 bases left in between. CDR3 bases: TGTGCCAGTAGTCACGGGGAAGTAAGCAATCAGCCCCAGCATTTT. As protein: CASSHGEVSNQPQHF.

The V and J genes are TRBV29-1 and TRBJ2-3; D gene uncertain. This CDR3 is 11 amino acids long. Per the germline V gene, CDR1 is SQVTM and CDR2 is ANQGSEA. The V end was cut by 3 bases, the J end by 11 bases, with 12 bases between. The CDR3 is CSVEIDSVQYF. CDR3 DNA: TGCAGCGTTGAGATCGATAGTGTGCAGTATTTT.

The chain uses TRBV6-6 and TRBJ1-1, with TRBD1 identical over 9 bases. Germline loops: CDR1 MNHNY, CDR2 SVGAGI (reference sequence). The V segment lost 2 bases and the J segment 1 base; nucleotides outside the gene matches: 2. CDR3 length: 15 amino acids. The CDR3 reads CASSYEGQGNTEAFF. DNA of the CDR3: TGTGCCAGCAGTTACGAGGGACAGGGGAACACTGAAGCTTTCTTT.

Turning to this clone: A read error may produce the germline difference seen at one junction end. The chain uses TRBV27 and TRBJ1-6; D remains unclear. This CDR3 comprises 12 residues. CDR1 and CDR2 from the germline V gene are MNHEY and SMNVEV (reference sequence). The DNA for the CDR3 is TGTGCCAGCAGTTCCTCTAATTCACCCCTCCACTTT. Encoded protein: CASSSSNSPLHF.

This chain links TRBV5-4 with TRBJ1-2, with a weak D call TRBD1 (6 bases). Per the germline V gene, CDR1 is SGHNT and CDR2 is YYREEE (reference sequence). The CDR3 is 14 amino acids. V was cut by 3 bases and J by 1 base, with 10 bases left in between. The CDR3 bases are TGTGCCAGCAGCTCGAGACAGGATAACTATGGCTACACCTTC. The encoded protein is CASSSRQDNYGYTF.

The chain links TRBV7-8 to TRBJ1-2; no clear D. Trimming shortened V by 0 bases and J by 8 bases, and 10 bases separated the two germline ends. This CDR3 comprises 13 residues. Germline V gives CDR1 SGHVS, CDR2 FQNEAQ. The CDR3 spells CASSLALGSGYTF. Here the CDR3 DNA reads TGTGCCAGCAGCTTAGCTTTGGGATCCGGCTACACCTTC.

The rearrangement links TRBV7-9 to TRBJ2-1; tentatively, D is TRBD2 (7 bases). Trimming took off 7 bases at V and 7 bases at J, with 26 bases between the two ends. Germline-derived CDR1 and CDR2 are SEHNR and FQNEAQ (reference sequence). There are 17 residues in the CDR3. CDR3 nucleotides: TGTGCCAGCAATTCAGGGAGGGAGGCAGGGGTGGGGAATGAGCAGTTCTTC. Residues: CASNSGREAGVGNEQFF.

In its sample, this clone was seen a few times. The V gene is TRBV6-1, the J gene TRBJ1-5; D is possibly TRBD1 (5 bases). Germline V gene sequence: CDR1 MNHNS, CDR2 SASEGT. V was pared by 7 bases and J by 4 bases, with 11 bases between. CDR3 length: 13 amino acids. CDR3 region: CASMRDGNQPQHF. The CDR3 DNA sequence: TGTGCCAGCATGAGGGACGGTAATCAGCCCCAGCATTTT.

The chain has TRBV11-3 and TRBJ2-1, with TRBD1 identical over 9 bases. V was pared by 5 bases and J by 5 bases, with 13 bases of the junction left unmatched. The CDR3 is 17 amino acids. Germline values: CDR1 SGHNT, CDR2 YENEEA. The CDR3 loop is CASSRAGTGMGHNEQFF. DNA of the CDR3: TGTGCCAGCAGCCGTGCCGGGACAGGGATGGGACACAATGAGCAGTTCTTC.

The chain carries TRBV19 and TRBJ2-7; tentatively, D is TRBD1 or TRBD2 (5 bases each). CDR1 LNHDA and CDR2 SQIVND come from the germline V gene (reference sequence). The CDR3 consists of 13 residues. V lost 4 bases and J 3 bases, leaving 10 bases between the germline ends. The CDR3 DNA sequence: TGTGCCAGTAGTAGGGGCGGAGGCTACGAGCAGTACTTC. It translates to CASSRGGGYEQYF.

This clone has only one observation. This chain connects TRBV7-2 to TRBJ1-2, with D possibly matching TRBD1 (5 bases). The germline V gene has CDR1 SGHTA and CDR2 FQGNSA. The germline V and J ends were trimmed by 5 bases and 4 bases, with 14 bases remaining between them. CDR3 length: 14 amino acids. Written as DNA, the CDR3 is TGTGCCAGCAGCAATCGAGACAGCCCCTATGGCTACACCTTC. This codes for CASSNRDSPYGYTF.

This sequence joins TRBV6-5 and TRBJ1-2; perhaps TRBD1 as D (6 bases). CDR1 is MNHEY and CDR2 is SVGAGI in the germline V gene. The CDR3 is 16 residues long. V was trimmed by 4 bases and J by 4 bases, leaving 19 bases between them. The CDR3 loop is CASSSNWVGGPYGYTF. DNA of the CDR3: TGTGCCAGCAGTTCAAACTGGGTCGGGGGGCCCTATGGCTACACCTTC.

This clone was seen just once. The chain joins TRBV27 to TRBJ1-6; 7 nucleotides align to TRBD1. The ends lost 3 bases at V and 0 bases at J; junction bases unmatched: 5. The germline CDR1 and CDR2 sequences are MNHEY and SMNVEV (reference sequence). CDR3 size: 17 residues. This chain's CDR3 is CASSFTGASSYNSPLHF. The CDR3 DNA reads as TGTGCCAGCAGTTTCACAGGGGCGAGCTCCTATAATTCACCCCTCCACTTT.

The chain combines TRBV5-1 with TRBJ1-1, with D possibly matching TRBD1 (6 bases). The length of the CDR3 is 14 residues. Trimming took off 4 bases at V and 6 bases at J, with 16 bases between the two ends. Germline CDR1 is SGHRS and CDR2 is YFSETQ. The chain's CDR3 is CASSIGFEGAEAFF. The CDR3, as DNA: TGCGCCAGCAGCATAGGGTTCGAGGGGGCTGAAGCTTTCTTT.

This chain links TRBV19 with TRBJ1-4; D may be TRBD1 (6 bases). The length of the CDR3 is 13 residues. Germline V CDR1 and CDR2: LNHDA, SQIVND (reference sequence). The V gene lost 9 bases and the J gene lost 3 bases, with 11 bases spanning the gap. The CDR3 reads CASSQGPNEKLFF. CDR3 nucleotide sequence: TGTGCCAGCTCTCAGGGGCCTAATGAAAAACTGTTTTTT.

The rearrangement joins TRBV27 to TRBJ1-2; possible D gene TRBD1, 5 bases. V was trimmed by 6 bases and J by 2 bases, leaving 13 bases between them. There are 14 residues in the CDR3. Germline-derived CDR1 and CDR2 are MNHEY and SMNVEV (reference sequence). The CDR3 DNA reads TGTGCCAGCAGCCCCGGGGGGGGGAACTATGGCTACACCTTC. Its translation: CASSPGGGNYGYTF.

The chain uses TRBV5-1 and TRBJ2-7, with TRBD2 identical over 10 bases. The CDR3 sequence is 15 residues long. Germline-derived CDR1 and CDR2 are SGHRS and YFSETQ. V dropped 4 bases and J dropped 6; count of bases not matched to a gene: 10. CDR3 sequence reads: CASSQGASGRGEQYF. DNA of the CDR3: TGCGCCAGCAGCCAGGGGGCCAGCGGGAGGGGCGAGCAGTACTTC.

This clone is medium-sized in the sample. The chain uses TRBV29-1 and TRBJ2-7; 9 nucleotides agree with TRBD2. The CDR3 is made up of 14 amino acids. V was pared by 8 bases and J by 6 bases, with 14 bases of the junction left unmatched. Germline-derived CDR1 and CDR2 are SQVTM and ANQGSEA. CDR3 bases: TGCAGCTTTCTCACTTTAGCGGGAGACACCGAGCAGTACTTC. Encoded protein: CSFLTLAGDTEQYF.

The chain joins TRBV7-3 to TRBJ2-2; 9 bases map to TRBD1. Unmatched junction bases numbered 11, after V lost 5 bases and J lost 7 bases. The CDR3 length is 16 residues. CDR1 SGHTA and CDR2 FQGTGA come from the germline V gene. The CDR3 sequence: CASSPLRDRDDGELFF. CDR3 DNA: TGTGCCAGCAGCCCTCTACGGGACAGGGATGACGGGGAGCTGTTTTTT.

The CDR3 nucleotides read TGTGCCAGCTCACCTCGGGAGGAGCAGTTCTTC. Protein sequence: CASSPREEQFF. V is TRBV18 and J is TRBJ2-1, with D maybe TRBD2 (6 bases). CDR3 length: 11 residues. Germline-derived CDR1 and CDR2 are KGHSH and LQKENI. Trimming cost V 3 bases and J 10 bases, with 7 bases left between them.

Only one count was recorded for this clone. CDR3 bases: TGTGCCAGCAGCGTGGGAAGGGGGCAAGAGACCCAGTACTTC. Protein product: CASSVGRGQETQYF. The chain employs TRBV9 and TRBJ2-5; a weak D match, TRBD1 (6 bases). Germline V gene sequence: CDR1 SGDLS, CDR2 YYNGEE. Trimming took off 2 bases at V and 2 bases at J, with 10 bases between the two ends. The CDR3 is made up of 14 amino acids.

The rearrangement joins TRBV5-1 to TRBJ2-1; unclear D gene. Germline V gene lookup returns CDR1 SGHRS and CDR2 YFSETQ. This CDR3 contains 13 residues. Trimming removed 1 base at V and 12 bases at J, with 14 bases between. The CDR3 region is CASSLSPLAAQFF. The CDR3 region has the DNA TGCGCCAGCAGCTTGTCCCCTTTGGCCGCGCAGTTCTTC.

This sequence joins TRBV5-4 and TRBJ1-1; no definite D call. There are 14 residues in the CDR3. CDR1 is SGHNT, CDR2 YYREEE, per germline (reference sequence). V lost 0 bases and J 1 base, leaving 7 bases between the germline ends. The CDR3: CASSLELGNTEAFF. In DNA, the CDR3 is TGTGCCAGCAGCTTGGAACTAGGGAACACTGAAGCTTTCTTT.

The genes are TRBV18 and TRBJ2-2; D is undetermined. This CDR3 is built from 13 residues. Germline V gene lookup returns CDR1 KGHSH and CDR2 LQKENI. V was shortened by 2 bases and J by 6 bases, with 7 bases between the two germline ends. The CDR3 sequence: CASSPKEAGELFF. The CDR3 nucleotides are TGTGCCAGCTCACCAAAAGAGGCCGGGGAGCTGTTTTTT.

The chain uses TRBV18 and TRBJ2-5; maybe TRBD1 (6 bases). V lost 3 bases, J lost 3 bases, and 14 bases lay in between. Germline values: CDR1 KGHSH, CDR2 LQKENI. CDR3 length: 15 residues. The CDR3 sequence: CASSPSGAPEETQYF. The CDR3, as DNA: TGTGCCAGCTCACCCTCAGGGGCGCCGGAAGAGACCCAGTACTTC.